These 16 T cell receptor beta chains originate from one sample sequenced in a study of blood T cell repertoires in COVID-19. Using immunoSEQ multiplex PCR, the repertoire was profiled, and TCRdb retains in-frame clones only, with some absent. The sample yields approximately 220,000 clones, about 80% seen once. Specimen: PBMCs or T cells enriched from blood (not recorded which). All receptors derive from a woman in her forties with acute COVID-19.

This clone has a handful of counts. The chain couples TRBV12-3 or TRBV12-4 to TRBJ2-7; no definite D call. V was cut by 3 bases and J by 5 bases, with 11 bases left in between. CDR3 length: 13 residues. CDR3: CASSFHLGHEQYF. The CDR3 bases are TGTGCCAGCAGTTTTCATCTTGGGCACGAGCAGTACTTC.

The rearrangement uses TRBV9 and TRBJ2-6; TRBD2 matches at 11 bases. The CDR3 runs 17 residues. With V trimmed by 5 bases and J by 0 bases, 4 bases remained unmatched. Looked up from germline, CDR1 is SGDLS and CDR2 is YYNGEE. DNA of the CDR3: TGTGCCAGCAGTAGACTAGCGGGGTTCTCTGGGGCCAACGTCCTGACTTTC. Translating it yields CASSRLAGFSGANVLTF.

The chain employs TRBV28 and TRBJ1-6, with a tentative D call TRBD1 (5 bases). The CDR3 loop spans 12 amino acids. Trimming pared 10 bases from V and 14 bases from J, leaving 18 bases between. CDR1 MDHEN and CDR2 SYDVKM come from the germline V gene. Here the CDR3 reads CATAAGGGALHF. Written as DNA, the CDR3 is TGTGCCACCGCAGCCGGCGGGGGGGCCCTCCACTTT.

V gene TRBV19 combines with J gene TRBJ2-7; no clear D gene. V lost 5 bases, J lost 9 bases, and 14 bases lay in between. The CDR3 extends over 12 amino acids. The V gene's germline CDR1 is LNHDA and CDR2 SQIVND (reference sequence). DNA for the CDR3: TGTGCCAGTAGTGGGCAAGGTCTCGGGCAGTACTTC. It yields the protein CASSGQGLGQYF.

The chain's CDR3 is CASSQASRSAEAFF. The CDR3 coding sequence is TGTGCCAGCAGCCAAGCAAGCAGGTCGGCTGAAGCTTTCTTT. The genes are TRBV3-1 (or the pseudogene TRBV3-2) and TRBJ1-1; the D is unclear. Trimming removed 1 base from V and 6 bases from J, with 12 bases in between. CDR3 length: 14 residues. Germline loops: CDR1 LGHDT, CDR2 YNNKEL (reference sequence).

CDR3 protein: CASSTRGGPNEKLFF. The CDR3 nucleotides are TGTGCCAGCAGTACCCGCGGGGGACCGAATGAAAAACTGTTTTTT. The chain combines TRBV6-2 or TRBV6-3 with TRBJ1-4; D might be TRBD1 (5 bases). V lost 5 bases and J lost 5, with 15 bases in between. CDR3 size: 15 residues. Germline assignment: CDR1 MNHEY and CDR2 SVGEGT.

This clone was recorded once. The rearrangement links TRBV6-5 to TRBJ2-1; weak D call: TRBD2 (7 bases). The V and J ends lost 5 bases and 10 bases respectively, with 12 bases between them. The CDR3 runs to 12 residues. The germline CDR1 and CDR2 sequences are MNHEY and SVGAGI. For the CDR3, the DNA is TGTGCCAGCAGTCGACGGGGGGCGGAGCAGTTCTTC. Residues: CASSRRGAEQFF.

The V and J genes are TRBV2 and TRBJ1-4, with D possibly matching TRBD1 (5 bases). The germline CDR1 and CDR2 sequences are SNHLY and FYNNEI. This CDR3 contains 14 residues. V was pared by 4 bases and J by 11 bases, with 17 bases between. The CDR3 spells CASSGGSAGGKLFF. CDR3 nucleotide sequence: TGTGCCAGCAGTGGGGGCAGCGCTGGGGGGAAACTGTTTTTT.

The gene calls are TRBV6-2 or TRBV6-3 and TRBJ1-5, with 12 bases that match TRBD1. Germline V CDR1 and CDR2: MNHEY, SVGEGT. V shed 6 bases and J 2 bases; nucleotides not matched to a gene: 8. This CDR3 is 17 amino acids long. The chain's CDR3 is CASSLGQGARGNQPQHF. Written as DNA, the CDR3 is TGTGCCAGCAGCTTGGGACAGGGGGCGAGGGGCAATCAGCCCCAGCATTTT.

In this sample, this clone turned up once. V is TRBV20-1 and J is TRBJ1-2; 9 nucleotides line up with TRBD1. The trim removed 3 bases at V and 7 bases at J, leaving 6 bases unmatched. Germline-derived CDR1 and CDR2 are DFQATT and SNEGSKA (reference sequence). CDR3 length: 13 residues. CDR3 region: CSASRDRASGYTF. CDR3 nucleotides: TGCAGTGCTAGTCGGGACAGGGCTTCTGGCTACACCTTC.

This clone has only one observation. The chain links TRBV7-2 to TRBJ2-3, with 12 bases lining up with TRBD2. Per the germline V gene, CDR1 is SGHTA and CDR2 is FQGNSA. CDR3 size: 16 residues. J gave up 3 bases and V 5 bases, and 6 bases lay outside the gene matches. CDR3 sequence: CASSLMGLAGTDTQYF. CDR3 coding DNA: TGTGCCAGCAGCCTAATGGGACTAGCGGGTACAGATACGCAGTATTTT.

The J gene is TRBJ2-1, the V gene TRBV6-4; 7 nucleotides line up with TRBD2. Germline V gene sequence: CDR1 MRHNA, CDR2 SNTAGT. V was pared by 5 bases and J by 9 bases, with 4 bases of the junction left unmatched. The CDR3 is made up of 12 amino acids. The CDR3 DNA is TGTGCCAGCAGTCTTGGGGAGGGTGAGCAGTTCTTC. Amino acids: CASSLGEGEQFF.

V is TRBV15 and J is TRBJ2-2, with D possibly matching TRBD1 (6 bases). Germline loops: CDR1 LNHNV, CDR2 YYDKDF (reference sequence). The CDR3 runs to 15 residues. Trimming cost V 5 bases and J 1 base, with 11 bases left between them. In nucleotides, the CDR3 is TGTGCCACCAGCGCAGGACAGTTGAACACCGGGGAGCTGTTTTTT. It encodes CATSAGQLNTGELFF.

In nucleotides, the CDR3 is TGTGCCAGCTCACCATCGGGACTAGCGGGAGGGAGGCGTGAGCAGTTCTTC. This codes for CASSPSGLAGGRREQFF. The genes are TRBV18 and TRBJ2-1; 16 positions match TRBD2. Germline V gene sequence: CDR1 KGHSH, CDR2 LQKENI. J lost 9 bases, V lost 2 bases, and 7 bases had no gene match. This CDR3 has 17 residues.

This clone showed up just a few times. This chain links TRBV28 with TRBJ1-4; D is unresolved. Germline V gene sequence: CDR1 MDHEN, CDR2 SYDVKM. Trimming cost V 2 bases and J 4 bases, with 8 bases left between them. The length of the CDR3 is 14 residues. The CDR3, as DNA: TGTGCCAGCAGTTTAGCGGGTGGTAATGAAAAACTGTTTTTT. Translation: CASSLAGGNEKLFF.

V and J are TRBV6-2 or TRBV6-3 and TRBJ2-7, with TRBD1 matching over 7 bases. J gave up 3 bases and V 5 bases, and 10 bases lay outside the gene matches. This CDR3 region has 15 residues. Germline V gene lookup returns CDR1 MNHEY and CDR2 SVGEGT. CDR3 sequence: CASSPPDRAFYEQYF. As DNA, the CDR3 is TGTGCCAGCAGTCCGCCCGACAGGGCCTTCTACGAGCAGTACTTC.